The next 28 T cell receptor beta chains were all read from a single sample in a study of T-cell memory formation after mild COVID-19. TCRdb re-analysed the 5' RACE reads in MiXCR, keeping a single row per CDR3 protein. The sample holds some 410,000 distinct CDR3 sequences, under 25% seen once. The sample consisted of PBMCs or a T cell subset sorted from them (not recorded which). Every receptor here comes from an adult woman who had mild COVID-19 (a few samples of this study predate the infection). Cell type and time point are not known.

This clonotype was picked up many times. The chain has TRBV6-2 or TRBV6-3 and TRBJ2-6, with D possibly TRBD2 on 6 matching bases. The ends were cut back, 2 bases at V and 0 bases at J, with 11 bases in the middle. The CDR3 sequence is 17 residues long. CDR1 and CDR2 (germline): MNHEY, SVGEGT. CDR3 sequence (DNA): TGTGCCAGCAGTTACGGAGGGAGTGCCTCTGGGGCCAACGTCCTGACTTTC. Its protein product is CASSYGGSASGANVLTF.

The CDR3 here is CASSLEASARSTDTQYF. CDR3 nucleotide sequence: TGTGCCAGCAGCTTAGAAGCTAGCGCGAGGAGCACAGATACGCAGTATTTT. The V and J genes are TRBV7-2 and TRBJ2-3, with a tentative D call TRBD2 (6 bases). The CDR3 runs to 17 residues. The V gene's germline CDR1 is SGHTA and CDR2 FQGNSA. Trimming stripped 1 base from V and 0 bases from J, with 14 bases between.

This clonotype was observed a few times. The chain carries TRBV4-2 and TRBJ2-1, with D unclear. The CDR3 runs 13 residues. Between the trimmed V and J ends, which lost 4 bases and 6 bases, there was a span of 10 bases. Per germline, CDR1 LGHNA and CDR2 YNFKEQ. The CDR3 DNA follows: TGTGCCAGCAGCCTCGACATCATCAATGAGCAGTTCTTC. Translation gives CASSLDIINEQFF.

This clonotype was detected many times. This chain uses TRBV19 with TRBJ2-7; unclear D gene. The V and J ends lost 3 bases and 3 bases respectively, with 12 bases between them. This CDR3 is 14 amino acids long. Germline CDR1 and CDR2: LNHDA and SQIVND (reference sequence). The CDR3 region is CASSILAQSYEQYF. The CDR3 coding sequence is TGTGCCAGTAGTATCTTGGCCCAGAGCTACGAGCAGTACTTC.

This chain joins TRBV15 and TRBJ1-1, with D maybe TRBD1 (5 bases). The V gene lost 1 base and the J gene lost 7 bases, with 13 bases spanning the gap. The CDR3 loop spans 14 amino acids. Germline loops: CDR1 LNHNV, CDR2 YYDKDF (reference sequence). CDR3: CATSRVGARDEAFF. CDR3 DNA: TGTGCCACCAGCAGAGTTGGGGCCCGAGATGAAGCTTTCTTT.

J is TRBJ1-1 and V is TRBV3-1; TRBD1 aligns across 7 bases. From germline, CDR1 is LGHDT and CDR2 YNNKEL (reference sequence). This CDR3 spans 14 amino acids. V was pared by 3 bases and J by 10 bases, with 11 bases of the junction left unmatched. CDR3 sequence (DNA): TGTGCCAGCAGCCAGGAGACAGGGAGCTGGAGAGCTTTCTTT. Translating gives CASSQETGSWRAFF.

V and J are TRBV18 and TRBJ2-7, with 7 bases fitting TRBD2. Germline V gene data show CDR1 as KGHSH and CDR2 as LQKENI. J was trimmed by 6 bases and V by 3 bases; bases with no gene match: 14. CDR3 size: 16 residues. The CDR3 coding sequence is TGTGCCAGCTCACCCCCCGGACTAGATTGGGCGGGCGAGCAGTACTTC. It is translated as CASSPPGLDWAGEQYF.

The rearrangement joins TRBV7-2 to TRBJ1-5; D is uncertain. Germline assignment: CDR1 SGHTA and CDR2 FQGNSA. Deletions cut 5 bases from V and 6 bases from J, with 20 bases between. The CDR3 is 16 amino acids. The chain's CDR3 is CASSPDGPFIGQPQHF. The CDR3 nucleotides are TGTGCCAGCAGCCCCGACGGGCCTTTCATTGGTCAGCCCCAGCATTTT. The entire variable domain, with the rest obtained from reference TRBV7-2 and TRBJ1-5, is as follows: GAGVSQSPSNKVTEKGKDVELRCDPISGHTALYWYRQSLGQGLEFLIYFQGNSAPDKSGLPSDRFSAERTGGSVSTLTIQRTQQEDSAVYLCASSPDGPFIGQPQHFGDGTRLSIL.

The chain couples TRBV29-1 to TRBJ1-1; 8 bases are a match to TRBD1. V gave up 7 bases and J gave up 0 bases; unmatched junction bases: 4. Germline assignment: CDR1 SQVTM and CDR2 ANQGSEA. The CDR3 totals 13 residues. This CDR3 is CSGRDRLNTEAFF. The DNA of the CDR3 is TGCAGCGGCCGGGACAGGCTGAACACTGAAGCTTTCTTT.

The count of this clonotype is one. J is TRBJ2-2 and V is TRBV24-1; the D call may be TRBD1 or TRBD2 (5 bases each). The CDR3 runs 16 residues. Per germline, CDR1 KGHDR and CDR2 SFDVKD. Trimming removed 4 bases at V and 5 bases at J, with 16 bases between. CDR3 DNA: TGTGCCACCAGTGACTACCGGGACCGAGGGACCGGGGAGCTGTTTTTT. Translation: CATSDYRDRGTGELFF.

The table lists this clonotype with a few counts. The chain carries TRBV5-6 and TRBJ2-4, with D tentatively TRBD1 (5 bases). V was pared by 4 bases and J by 2 bases, with 19 bases between. This CDR3 spans 17 amino acids. The germline gives CDR1 SGHDT, CDR2 YYEEEE. The CDR3 protein is CASSPSPDTYSKNIQYF. CDR3 nucleotide sequence: TGTGCCAGCAGCCCCTCTCCGGACACCTACTCCAAAAACATTCAGTACTTC.

This clonotype occurred a few times. This chain connects TRBV9 to TRBJ1-6; no reliable D call. The germline V gene encodes CDR1 SGDLS and CDR2 YYNGEE. V lost 4 bases and J 10 bases, leaving 21 bases between the germline ends. This CDR3 spans 16 amino acids. CDR3 protein: CASSLSPDVYASPLHF. CDR3 DNA: TGTGCCAGCAGCCTCAGTCCCGATGTATACGCGTCACCCCTCCACTTT.

This clonotype turned up a few times. The chain recombines TRBV14 with TRBJ2-3; D may be TRBD1 (5 bases). This CDR3 spans 18 amino acids. V gave up 0 bases and J gave up 3 bases, with 19 bases separating them. The germline gives CDR1 SGHDN, CDR2 FVKESK. CDR3 residues: CASSQDRGRVRSTDTQYF. DNA for the CDR3: TGTGCCAGCAGCCAAGATAGGGGCAGGGTCAGGTCGACAGATACGCAGTATTTT.

This clonotype was observed a handful of times. The V gene is TRBV30, the J gene TRBJ1-2, with D hard to call. This CDR3 has 13 amino acids. Germline V lookup: CDR1 GTSNPN, CDR2 SVGIG (reference sequence). Trimming took 2 bases from V and 5 from J, leaving 12 bases between them. Written as DNA, the CDR3 is TGTGCCTGGAGTTCCCAAGTCAATTATGGCTACACCTTC. Translated, it gives CAWSSQVNYGYTF.

This chain uses TRBV5-4 with TRBJ1-2; the D is unclear. Germline V gene sequence: CDR1 SGHNT, CDR2 YYREEE (reference sequence). This CDR3 is built from 14 residues. Trimming pared 0 bases from V and 5 bases from J, leaving 11 bases between. The CDR3 protein is CASSLVEWAYGYTF. In DNA form, the CDR3 reads TGTGCCAGCAGCTTGGTCGAGTGGGCGTATGGCTACACCTTC. Full variable domain (rest looked up from reference TRBV5-4 and TRBJ1-2): ETGVTQSPTHLIKTRGQQVTLRCSSQSGHNTVSWYQQALGQGPQFIFQYYREEENGRGNFPPRFSGLQFPNYSSELNVNALELDDSALYLCASSLVEWAYGYTFGSGTRLTVV.

The chain carries TRBV7-9 and TRBJ2-3; 7 bases map to TRBD1. V gave up 3 bases and J gave up 1 base; unmatched junction bases: 7. Germline assignment: CDR1 SEHNR and CDR2 FQNEAQ (reference sequence). The length of the CDR3 is 16 residues. The CDR3 DNA is TGTGCCAGCAGCTTGACAGGGAACGTGGGCACAGATACGCAGTATTTT. Translation gives CASSLTGNVGTDTQYF.

Only a few counts were recorded for this clonotype. The gene calls are TRBV12-3 or TRBV12-4 and TRBJ2-3; TRBD2 aligns across 9 bases. After removal of 2 bases from V and 0 bases from J, the junction contained 6 bases not matched to a gene. The CDR3 consists of 17 residues. In DNA, the CDR3 is TGTGCCAGCAGTTTAAACCTAGCGGGACCCAGCACAGATACGCAGTATTTT. Protein sequence: CASSLNLAGPSTDTQYF.

This chain uses TRBV19 with TRBJ2-7; no clear D. Germline CDR1 LNHDA, CDR2 SQIVND (reference sequence). Between the trimmed V and J ends, which lost 5 bases and 2 bases, there was a span of 19 bases. The length of the CDR3 is 16 residues. Here the CDR3 DNA reads TGTGCCAGTAGTGCCAATTCGTTTACAGAGACCTACGAGCAGTACTTC. This gives the protein CASSANSFTETYEQYF. Filled out from reference TRBV19 and TRBJ2-7, the complete variable domain reads DGGITQSPKYLFRKEGQNVTLSCEQNLNHDAMYWYRQDPGQGLRLIYYSQIVNDFQKGDIAEGYSVSREKKESFPLTVTSAQKNPTAFYLCASSANSFTETYEQYFGPGTRLTVT.

The sample holds a few counts of this clonotype. The chain employs TRBV5-1 and TRBJ2-2; 10 bases are shared with TRBD2. V was pared by 0 bases and J by 7 bases, with 6 bases of the junction left unmatched. CDR3 size: 16 residues. In germline, CDR1 is SGHRS, CDR2 YFSETQ. CDR3 sequence: CASSLDGGLAFGELFF. The CDR3, as DNA: TGCGCCAGCAGCTTGGACGGGGGACTAGCGTTCGGGGAGCTGTTTTTT. The whole variable domain, remainder taken from reference TRBV5-1 and TRBJ2-2, is KAGVTQTPRYLIKTRGQQVTLSCSPISGHRSVSWYQQTPGQGLQFLFEYFSETQRNKGNFPGRFSGRQFSNSRSEMNVSTLELGDSALYLCASSLDGGLAFGELFFGEGSRLTVL.

Note on this clonotype: The junction departs from the called germline gene at one end, perhaps through a read error. The chain is built from TRBV7-8 and TRBJ2-3; no definite D call. Germline V lookup: CDR1 SGHVS, CDR2 FQNEAQ. CDR3 length: 11 amino acids. DNA of the CDR3: TGTCCCAGCAGGTCCCAGGATACGCAGTATTTT. It encodes CPSRSQDTQYF.

V gene TRBV19 combines with J gene TRBJ1-2; D may be TRBD1 (5 bases). The V end lost 7 bases, the J end lost 2 bases, and 17 bases lay between the germline ends. The CDR3 is made up of 15 amino acids. Germline V gives CDR1 LNHDA, CDR2 SQIVND (reference sequence). CDR3 nucleotides: TGTGCCAGTACCCCTCAGGTGGAGGGGAACTATGGCTACACCTTC. Amino acids: CASTPQVEGNYGYTF.

This clonotype occurred a few times. The chain links TRBV7-9 to TRBJ2-3, with 7 nucleotides matching TRBD2. CDR3 length: 15 amino acids. With V trimmed by 4 bases and J by 5 bases, 9 bases remained unmatched. Germline CDR1 is SEHNR and CDR2 is FQNEAQ (reference sequence). The CDR3 DNA reads as TGTGCCAGCAGCTCCGTGCGGGAGTCCGAAGATACGCAGTATTTT. It is translated as CASSSVRESEDTQYF.

This clonotype was seen only a few times. V gene TRBV5-1 combines with J gene TRBJ2-3; TRBD2 might be the D (7 bases). From germline, CDR1 is SGHRS and CDR2 YFSETQ. The CDR3 contains 14 residues. Trimming shortened V by 3 bases and J by 5 bases, and 13 bases separated the two germline ends. CDR3 residues: CASSSGASGDTQYF. The CDR3 DNA is TGCGCCAGCAGCTCGGGGGCTAGCGGAGATACGCAGTATTTT.

The chain recombines TRBV5-6 with TRBJ2-7, with TRBD2 identical over 8 bases. The CDR3 is made up of 15 amino acids. CDR1 is SGHDT and CDR2 is YYEEEE in the germline V gene. V lost 0 bases to trimming and J lost 5 bases; unmatched junction nucleotides: 7. CDR3 sequence: CASSLAQGLGHEQYF. CDR3 sequence (DNA): TGTGCCAGCAGCTTGGCCCAGGGACTAGGCCACGAGCAGTACTTC. Complete variable domain (other parts from reference TRBV5-6 and TRBJ2-7): DAGVTQSPTHLIKTRGQQVTLRCSPKSGHDTVSWYQQALGQGPQFIFQYYEEEERQRGNFPDRFSGHQFPNYSSELNVNALLLGDSALYLCASSLAQGLGHEQYFGPGTRLTVT.

The chain uses TRBV27 and TRBJ1-6, with D possibly matching TRBD1 (5 bases). Germline V CDR1 and CDR2: MNHEY, SMNVEV (reference sequence). V lost 3 bases and J 6 bases, leaving 12 bases between the germline ends. The CDR3 is 15 amino acids. CDR3 sequence (DNA): TGTGCCAGCAGTTTCCCAGGGTCGTTTAATTCACCCCTCCACTTT. The encoded protein is CASSFPGSFNSPLHF.

The V call is TRBV19, the J call TRBJ1-4, with D unclear. With 7 bases removed from V and 7 bases from J, the gap between germline ends came to 16 bases. The CDR3 runs to 14 residues. Germline V gene sequence: CDR1 LNHDA, CDR2 SQIVND (reference sequence). The CDR3 reads CASNFRERGEKLFF. The CDR3 DNA reads as TGTGCCAGTAATTTTCGGGAGAGAGGTGAAAAACTGTTTTTT.

This clonotype was seen more than once but under ten times. The V and J genes are TRBV6-1 and TRBJ1-3; D ambiguous. The CDR3 spans 14 residues. Germline V gene lookup returns CDR1 MNHNS and CDR2 SASEGT. Between the trimmed V and J ends, which lost 3 bases and 0 bases, there was a span of 6 bases. The chain's CDR3 is CASSDSSSGNTIYF. CDR3 in DNA: TGTGCCAGCAGTGACAGCAGCTCTGGAAACACCATATATTTT.

V and J are TRBV29-1 and TRBJ2-1, with TRBD2 matching over 11 bases. The CDR3 consists of 12 residues. After removal of 7 bases from V and 9 bases from J, the junction contained 5 bases not matched to a gene. Germline-derived CDR1 and CDR2 are SQVTM and ANQGSEA. The CDR3 protein is CSAGGLAGEQFF. The CDR3 bases are TGCAGCGCCGGTGGACTAGCGGGTGAGCAGTTCTTC.